This paragraph reports one T cell receptor (beta chain). These data come from a study of T-cell reconstitution after alpha-beta-depleted transplantation in children. Construction of the TCRbeta library involved unique molecular identifiers. Each CDR3 protein gets one entry after TCRdb re-called the PCR reads with MiXCR. Counted here are around 370,000 distinct CDR3 sequences, approximately 10% occurring once; the ten biggest clones make up roughly 2.5%. The CDR3 has 11 residues. Germline V gives CDR1 MNHEY, CDR2 SMNVEV (reference sequence). Trimming shortened V by 10 bases and J by 10 bases, and 14 bases separated the two germline ends.

V is TRBV27 and J is TRBJ2-4; D possibly corresponds to TRBD2 (5 bases). The material sequenced was PBMCs from the stem cell graft donor, taken from the stem cell graft. This receptor was identified in a human donor who donated a stem cell graft to a child with acute lymphoblastic leukemia. The DNA of the CDR3 is TGTGCCACTTCGACTTCGGGAATTCAGTACTTC. It translates to CATSTSGIQYF.